The entry that follows covers one T cell receptor (beta chain) sequence. The repertoire was sequenced with immunoSEQ multiplex PCR; TCRdb's copy has only in-frame clones and lacks some. The data contain under 1 million clones, around 93% of them singletons. CD8 cells classed as naive were CD45RO-negative and positively selected for CCR7, excluding terminally differentiated effector memory CD45RA+ cells. The data were taken from a study of shared clonotypes between healthy human individuals. CDR1 and CDR2 (germline): SGHDT, YYEEEE. V was trimmed by 4 bases and J by 2 bases, leaving 8 bases between them. CDR3 length: 13 amino acids.

The source is a man aged 25 to 40 in good health. V usage is TRBV5-6 and J usage is TRBJ2-3; no definite D call. The sample was naive CD8+ T cells sorted from blood. CDR3 DNA: TGTGCCAGCAGCCTGAGCTACACAGATACGCAGTATTTT. It codes for CASSLSYTDTQYF.